This T cell receptor beta chain was identified during a study of blood T cell repertoires in COVID-19. TCRdb keeps only in-frame clones here, not all; method: immunoSEQ multiplex PCR. Among under 60,000 clones, about nine tenths were seen once, and the ten largest hold about 27%. Looked up from germline, CDR1 is WNHNN and CDR2 is SYGVQD (reference sequence). This CDR3 comprises 15 residues. The trim removed 6 bases at V and 9 bases at J, leaving 11 bases unmatched. The gene calls are TRBV10-1 and TRBJ2-1, with TRBD2 matching 10 bases. The receptor comes from an elderly woman with acute or convalescent COVID-19. The sequencing input was peripheral blood. CDR3 protein: CASSGQRGGLSEQFF. The CDR3 bases are TGCGCCAGCAGCGGCCAGCGGGGGGGCTTAAGTGAGCAGTTCTTC.